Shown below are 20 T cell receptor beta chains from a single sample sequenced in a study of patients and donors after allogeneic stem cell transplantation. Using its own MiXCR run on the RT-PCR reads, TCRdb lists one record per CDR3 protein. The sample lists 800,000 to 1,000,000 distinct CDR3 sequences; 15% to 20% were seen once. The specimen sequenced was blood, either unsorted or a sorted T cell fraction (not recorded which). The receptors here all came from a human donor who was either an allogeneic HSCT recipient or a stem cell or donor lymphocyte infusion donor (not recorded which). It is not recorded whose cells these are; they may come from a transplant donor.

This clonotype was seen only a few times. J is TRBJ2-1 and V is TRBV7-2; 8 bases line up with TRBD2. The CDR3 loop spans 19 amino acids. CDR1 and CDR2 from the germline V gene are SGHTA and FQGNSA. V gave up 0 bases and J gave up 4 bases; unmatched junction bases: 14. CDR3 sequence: CASSLAPLAARGRYNEQFF. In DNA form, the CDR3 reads TGTGCCAGCAGCTTAGCCCCACTAGCAGCTCGCGGGAGGTACAATGAGCAGTTCTTC. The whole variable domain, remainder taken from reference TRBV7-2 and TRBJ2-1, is GAGVSQSPSNKVTEKGKDVELRCDPISGHTALYWYRQSLGQGLEFLIYFQGNSAPDKSGLPSDRFSAERTGGSVSTLTIQRTQQEDSAVYLCASSLAPLAARGRYNEQFFGPGTRLTVL.

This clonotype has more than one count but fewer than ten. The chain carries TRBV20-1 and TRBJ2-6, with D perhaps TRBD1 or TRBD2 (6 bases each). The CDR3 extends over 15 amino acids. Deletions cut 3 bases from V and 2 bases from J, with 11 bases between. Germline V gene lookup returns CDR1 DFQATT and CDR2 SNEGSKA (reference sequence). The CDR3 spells CSARGGRAGANVLTF. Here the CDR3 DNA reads TGCAGTGCTAGGGGGGGCAGGGCTGGGGCCAACGTCCTGACTTTC.

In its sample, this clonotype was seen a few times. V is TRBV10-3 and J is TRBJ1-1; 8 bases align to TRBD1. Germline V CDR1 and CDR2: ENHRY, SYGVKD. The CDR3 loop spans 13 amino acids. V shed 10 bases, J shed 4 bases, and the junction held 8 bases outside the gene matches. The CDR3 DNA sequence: TGTGCCACCGGACAGGGTCTGACCACTGAAGCTTTCTTT. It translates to CATGQGLTTEAFF.

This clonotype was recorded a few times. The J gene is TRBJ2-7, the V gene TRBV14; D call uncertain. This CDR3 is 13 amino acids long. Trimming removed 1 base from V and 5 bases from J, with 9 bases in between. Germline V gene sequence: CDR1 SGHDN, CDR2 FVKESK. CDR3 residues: CASSQGSVHEQYF. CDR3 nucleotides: TGTGCCAGCAGCCAAGGGTCAGTCCACGAGCAGTACTTC.

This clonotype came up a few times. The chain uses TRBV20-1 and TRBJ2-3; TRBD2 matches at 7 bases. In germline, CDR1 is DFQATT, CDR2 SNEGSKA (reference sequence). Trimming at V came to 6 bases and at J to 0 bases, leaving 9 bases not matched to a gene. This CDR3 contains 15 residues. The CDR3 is CSALRTAGSTDTQYF. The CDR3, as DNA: TGCAGTGCCCTGCGAACAGCGGGGAGCACAGATACGCAGTATTTT.

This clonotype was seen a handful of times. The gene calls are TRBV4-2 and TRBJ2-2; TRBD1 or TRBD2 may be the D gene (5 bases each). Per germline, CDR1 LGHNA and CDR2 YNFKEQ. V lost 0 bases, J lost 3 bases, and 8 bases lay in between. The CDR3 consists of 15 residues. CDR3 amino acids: CASSQEGDHTGELFF. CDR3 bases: TGTGCCAGCAGCCAAGAGGGGGATCACACCGGGGAGCTGTTTTTT.

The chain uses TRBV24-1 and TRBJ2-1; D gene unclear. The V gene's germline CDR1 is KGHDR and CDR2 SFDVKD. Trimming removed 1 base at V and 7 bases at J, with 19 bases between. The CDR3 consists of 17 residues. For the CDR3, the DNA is TGTGCCACCAGTGATTTTAGGGCGGCCACCCCCGGTAATGAGCAGTTCTTC. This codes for CATSDFRAATPGNEQFF.

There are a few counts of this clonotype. CDR3 sequence reads: CASAQGGGNQPQHF. CDR3 in DNA: TGTGCCAGCGCCCAGGGGGGGGGCAATCAGCCCCAGCATTTT. The J gene is TRBJ1-5, the V gene TRBV12-3 or TRBV12-4; 7 nucleotides align to TRBD1. The junction had 6 bases not matched to a gene; V was cut back by 8 bases and J by 2 bases. The CDR3 has 14 residues.

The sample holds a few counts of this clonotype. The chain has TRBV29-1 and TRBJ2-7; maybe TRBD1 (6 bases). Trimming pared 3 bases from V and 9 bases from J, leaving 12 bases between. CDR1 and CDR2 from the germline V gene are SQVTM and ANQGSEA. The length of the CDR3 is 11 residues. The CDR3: CSVDVRGRQYF. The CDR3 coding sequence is TGCAGCGTTGATGTCAGGGGAAGGCAGTACTTC.

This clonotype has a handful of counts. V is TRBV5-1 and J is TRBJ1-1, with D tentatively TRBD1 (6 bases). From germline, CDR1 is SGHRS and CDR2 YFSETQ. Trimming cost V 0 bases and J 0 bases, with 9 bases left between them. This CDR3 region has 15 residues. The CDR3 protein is CASSLANRVNTEAFF. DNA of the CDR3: TGCGCCAGCAGCTTGGCTAACAGGGTGAACACTGAAGCTTTCTTT.

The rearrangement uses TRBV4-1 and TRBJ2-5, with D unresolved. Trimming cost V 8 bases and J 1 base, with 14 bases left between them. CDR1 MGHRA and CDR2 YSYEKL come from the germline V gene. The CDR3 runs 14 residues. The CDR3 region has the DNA TGCGCCAGCGCGGCCGGGTTGACCCAAGAGACCCAGTACTTC. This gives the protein CASAAGLTQETQYF.

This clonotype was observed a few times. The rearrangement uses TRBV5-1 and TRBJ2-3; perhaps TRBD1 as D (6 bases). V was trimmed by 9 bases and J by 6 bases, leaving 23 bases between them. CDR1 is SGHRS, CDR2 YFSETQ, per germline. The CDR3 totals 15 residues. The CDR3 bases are TGCGCCACCTCCCGGGACACGACGAATGGGGATACGCAGTATTTT. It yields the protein CATSRDTTNGDTQYF.

The CDR3 is CASSQDRRRLTSGNTIYF. The CDR3 DNA sequence: TGTGCCAGCAGCCAAGATCGGCGACGGCTAACCTCTGGAAACACCATATATTTT. The J gene is TRBJ1-3, the V gene TRBV3-1; the D is unclear. Trimming shortened V by 0 bases and J by 0 bases, and 15 bases separated the two germline ends. This CDR3 is 18 amino acids long. Germline-derived CDR1 and CDR2 are LGHDT and YNNKEL (reference sequence).

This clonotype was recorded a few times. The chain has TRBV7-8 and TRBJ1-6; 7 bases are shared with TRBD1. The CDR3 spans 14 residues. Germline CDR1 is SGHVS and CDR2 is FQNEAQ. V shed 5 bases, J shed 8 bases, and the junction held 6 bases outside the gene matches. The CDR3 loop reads CASSIGTADSPLHF. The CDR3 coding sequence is TGTGCCAGCAGCATAGGGACAGCCGATTCACCCCTCCACTTT. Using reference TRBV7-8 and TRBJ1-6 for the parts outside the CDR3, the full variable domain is GAGVSQSPRYKVAKRGQDVALRCDPISGHVSLFWYQQALGQGPEFLTYFQNEAQLDKSGLPSDRFFAERPEGSVSTLKIQRTQQEDSAVYLCASSIGTADSPLHFGNGTRLTVT.

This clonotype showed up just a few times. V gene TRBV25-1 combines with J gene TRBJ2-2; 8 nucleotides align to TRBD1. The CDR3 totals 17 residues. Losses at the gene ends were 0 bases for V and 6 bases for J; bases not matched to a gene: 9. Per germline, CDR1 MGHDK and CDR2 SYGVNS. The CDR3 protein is CASSEYAWDRSSGELFF. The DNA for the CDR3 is TGTGCCAGCAGTGAATATGCTTGGGACAGGTCTTCCGGGGAGCTGTTTTTT.

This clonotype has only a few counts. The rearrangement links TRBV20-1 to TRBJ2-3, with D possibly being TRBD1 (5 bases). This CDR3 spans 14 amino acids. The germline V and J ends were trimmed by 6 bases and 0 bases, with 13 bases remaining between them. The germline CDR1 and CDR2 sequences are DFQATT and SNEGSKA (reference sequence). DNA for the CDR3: TGCAGTGCCTCCAGACAGCCTAGCACAGATACGCAGTATTTT. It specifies CSASRQPSTDTQYF.

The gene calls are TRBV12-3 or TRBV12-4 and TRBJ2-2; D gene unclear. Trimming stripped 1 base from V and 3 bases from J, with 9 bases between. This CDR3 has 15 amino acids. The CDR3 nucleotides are TGTGCCAGCAGTTTAGGTCCCAGCTACACCGGGGAGCTGTTTTTT. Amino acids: CASSLGPSYTGELFF.

The CDR3, as DNA: TGTGCCAGCAGCTCTCGAACAGGCCACAATGAGCAGTTCTTC. Amino acid sequence: CASSSRTGHNEQFF. The chain links TRBV7-8 to TRBJ2-1, with D possibly being TRBD1 (5 bases). CDR1 and CDR2 from the germline V gene are SGHVS and FQNEAQ. This CDR3 spans 14 amino acids. The ends were cut back, 4 bases at V and 5 bases at J, with 12 bases in the middle.

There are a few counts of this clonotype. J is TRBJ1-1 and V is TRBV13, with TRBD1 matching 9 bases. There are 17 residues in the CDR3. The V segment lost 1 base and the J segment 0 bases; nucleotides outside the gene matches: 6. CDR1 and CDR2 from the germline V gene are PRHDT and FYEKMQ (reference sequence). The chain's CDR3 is CASSLAAGTGMNTEAFF. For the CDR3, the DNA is TGTGCCAGCAGCTTAGCTGCCGGGACAGGGATGAACACTGAAGCTTTCTTT. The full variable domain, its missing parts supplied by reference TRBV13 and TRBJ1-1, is AAGVIQSPRHLIKEKRETATLKCYPIPRHDTVYWYQQGPGQDPQFLISFYEKMQSDKGSIPDRFSAQQFSDYHSELNMSSLELGDSALYFCASSLAAGTGMNTEAFFGQGTRLTVV.

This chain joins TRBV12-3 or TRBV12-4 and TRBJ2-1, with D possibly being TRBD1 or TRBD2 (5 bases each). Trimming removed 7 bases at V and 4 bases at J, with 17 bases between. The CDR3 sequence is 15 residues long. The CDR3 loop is CASNNRDPLYNEQFF. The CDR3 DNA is TGTGCCAGCAATAACCGGGACCCCTTGTACAATGAGCAGTTCTTC.